One and the same sample provided the 23 T cell receptor beta chains below, sequenced in a study of response to subunit inactivated influenza vaccine. TCRdb itself ran the RT-PCR reads through MiXCR, one entry per CDR3 protein. The sample contains more than 700,000 distinct CDR3 sequences, around 20% of which appear only once. The sequences come from PBMCs from blood, collected more than 4 days after vaccination. The receptors shown here come from a man over 45 who received an inactivated influenza vaccine.

The chain uses TRBV7-8 and TRBJ2-1; a possible D gene is TRBD2 (5 bases). Germline V lookup: CDR1 SGHVS, CDR2 FQNEAQ. This CDR3 has 15 amino acids. The V end lost 5 bases, the J end lost 1 base, and 12 bases lay between the germline ends. CDR3 amino acids: CASSQVQRSYNEQFF. Here the CDR3 DNA reads TGTGCCAGCAGCCAAGTCCAGCGGTCCTACAATGAGCAGTTCTTC.

V and J are TRBV5-1 and TRBJ2-7, with 7 bases matching TRBD2. Trimming removed 4 bases from V and 3 bases from J; junction bases left unmatched: 13. Germline loops: CDR1 SGHRS, CDR2 YFSETQ. This CDR3 has 16 amino acids. CDR3 in amino acids: CASSPRRGRDLYEQYF. The DNA of the CDR3 is TGCGCCAGCAGCCCTCGTCGAGGGAGGGATCTCTACGAGCAGTACTTC.

This clonotype was counted only a few times. The chain couples TRBV7-2 to TRBJ2-7, with D uncertain. With 1 base removed from V and 1 base from J, the gap between germline ends came to 11 bases. CDR1 and CDR2 from the germline V gene are SGHTA and FQGNSA. This CDR3 is 15 amino acids long. The CDR3 sequence: CASSLGSWRSYEQYF. DNA for the CDR3: TGTGCCAGCAGCTTAGGTTCGTGGCGGTCCTACGAGCAGTACTTC.

This clonotype was picked up a small number of times. The chain uses TRBV3-1 and TRBJ2-2; 8 nucleotides align to TRBD1. This CDR3 is 15 amino acids long. Trimming took 6 bases from V and 3 from J; bases not matched to a gene: 6. The germline gives CDR1 LGHDT, CDR2 YNNKEL (reference sequence). The CDR3 region is CASRRQGSDTGELFF. The CDR3, as DNA: TGTGCCAGCAGGAGACAGGGGAGCGACACCGGGGAGCTGTTTTTT.

This sequence joins TRBV15 and TRBJ1-4; D is undetermined. This CDR3 has 15 amino acids. The germline CDR1 and CDR2 sequences are LNHNV and YYDKDF (reference sequence). V was clipped by 0 bases and J by 14 bases, with 19 bases between them. In nucleotides, the CDR3 is TGTGCCACCAGCAGAGATATCATTTCGGCGGTTCGCCTGTTTTTT. Encoded protein: CATSRDIISAVRLFF.

The rearrangement joins TRBV28 to TRBJ2-7; weak D call: TRBD1 (5 bases). CDR3 size: 15 residues. Between the trimmed V and J ends, which lost 5 bases and 0 bases, there was a span of 14 bases. Germline-derived CDR1 and CDR2 are MDHEN and SYDVKM. The CDR3 protein is CASSRPTVSSYEQYF. The CDR3 DNA follows: TGTGCCAGCAGTAGACCGACAGTGAGCTCCTACGAGCAGTACTTC.

This clonotype was observed a handful of times. The chain combines TRBV20-1 with TRBJ2-1; D may match TRBD1 or TRBD2 (6 bases each). Germline V lookup: CDR1 DFQATT, CDR2 SNEGSKA (reference sequence). The CDR3 length is 14 residues. The V end was cut by 2 bases, the J end by 8 bases, with 16 bases between. The CDR3 spells CSARRLGGQDEQFF. The DNA of the CDR3 is TGCAGTGCTAGACGTTTGGGGGGCCAGGATGAGCAGTTCTTC.

This chain links TRBV25-1 with TRBJ2-7; a possible D gene is TRBD1 (5 bases). CDR1 is MGHDK, CDR2 SYGVNS, per germline. Trimming removed 1 base at V and 8 bases at J, with 9 bases between. The CDR3 has 12 amino acids. This chain's CDR3 is CASSESGSQQYF. As DNA, the CDR3 is TGTGCCAGCAGTGAATCAGGGTCCCAGCAGTACTTC.

This clonotype turned up a few times. The chain joins TRBV5-6 to TRBJ2-5; the D call may be TRBD1 or TRBD2 (5 bases each). CDR3 length: 12 amino acids. Germline V CDR1 and CDR2: SGHDT, YYEEEE. The V gene lost 6 bases and the J gene lost 3 bases, with 9 bases spanning the gap. The CDR3 protein is CASKRGEETQYF. The DNA for the CDR3 is TGTGCCAGCAAGAGGGGCGAAGAGACCCAGTACTTC.

This clonotype has a handful of counts. The chain is built from TRBV12-3 or TRBV12-4 and TRBJ1-3; possibly TRBD1 for D (5 bases). This CDR3 contains 11 residues. V dropped 8 bases and J dropped 8 bases, with 10 bases sitting between them. The CDR3: CASGRGDTIYF. CDR3 DNA sequence: TGTGCCAGCGGTAGAGGGGACACCATATATTTT.

The rearrangement joins TRBV29-1 to TRBJ2-7; no clear D. Trimming left V 4 bases short and J 2 bases short, with 15 bases between. Germline values: CDR1 SQVTM, CDR2 ANQGSEA. This CDR3 is built from 14 residues. CDR3 DNA: TGCAGCGTTGCTAGTGGTTCGACGACCTACGAGCAGTACTTC. Translating it yields CSVASGSTTYEQYF.

This clonotype was counted between two and nine times. J is TRBJ2-5 and V is TRBV7-2; D is uncertain. V lost 0 bases and J 4 bases, leaving 6 bases between the germline ends. The V gene's germline CDR1 is SGHTA and CDR2 FQGNSA. The CDR3 runs 13 residues. The CDR3 here is CASSLAASETQYF. As DNA, the CDR3 is TGTGCCAGCAGCTTAGCAGCGTCAGAGACCCAGTACTTC.

The rearrangement joins TRBV4-1 to TRBJ1-2; maybe TRBD1 (5 bases). This CDR3 region has 15 residues. Germline V gene data show CDR1 as MGHRA and CDR2 as YSYEKL. The ends were cut back, 3 bases at V and 10 bases at J, with 21 bases in the middle. CDR3 coding DNA: TGCGCCAGCAGCCAGGACCCCAGGGCCACGGTTGTCTACACCTTC. Its translation is CASSQDPRATVVYTF.

V usage is TRBV10-3 and J usage is TRBJ2-1, with D possibly being TRBD2 (6 bases). V shed 6 bases and J shed 0 bases, with 21 bases lying between them. This CDR3 region has 18 residues. Germline CDR1 is ENHRY and CDR2 is SYGVKD. CDR3 coding DNA: TGTGCCATCAGCCCAACAAAAACTAGCTTCAGCTCCTACAATGAGCAGTTCTTC. Residues: CAISPTKTSFSSYNEQFF.

CDR3 nucleotide sequence: TGCAGTGCCGGACCGGGACTAGCGGGGGGGCGAGAGACCCAGTACTTC. Protein product: CSAGPGLAGGRETQYF. This chain uses TRBV20-1 with TRBJ2-5; 16 bases fit TRBD2. CDR3 size: 16 residues. The germline gives CDR1 DFQATT, CDR2 SNEGSKA (reference sequence). Trimming cost V 6 bases and J 4 bases; bases outside gene matches: 8.

The chain uses TRBV2 and TRBJ2-2, with 10 bases aligning to TRBD1. The CDR3 loop spans 15 amino acids. V lost 1 base, J lost 7 bases, and 3 bases stayed unmatched. The germline V gene encodes CDR1 SNHLY and CDR2 FYNNEI. DNA of the CDR3: TGTGCCAGCAGTGAAGTTGGACAGGGGGGCGGGGAGCTGTTTTTT. Translating it yields CASSEVGQGGGELFF.

The sample holds a few counts of this clonotype. The chain carries TRBV7-9 and TRBJ2-1, with a tentative D call TRBD1 (6 bases). The germline V gene has CDR1 SEHNR and CDR2 FQNEAQ (reference sequence). Trimming shortened V by 1 base and J by 6 bases, and 19 bases separated the two germline ends. The CDR3 sequence is 17 residues long. The CDR3 nucleotides are TGTGCCAGCAGCTTAGGGCTAGCCCAGGGGTTGGGCAATGAGCAGTTCTTC. Translation gives CASSLGLAQGLGNEQFF.

The chain recombines TRBV7-9 with TRBJ2-1; 9 nucleotides agree with TRBD1. Trimming at V came to 1 base and at J to 4 bases, leaving 2 bases not matched to a gene. The CDR3 totals 15 residues. Looked up from germline, CDR1 is SEHNR and CDR2 is FQNEAQ (reference sequence). CDR3: CASSLGQGEYNEQFF. Here the CDR3 DNA reads TGTGCCAGCAGCTTAGGACAGGGGGAGTACAATGAGCAGTTCTTC.

In this sample, this clonotype turned up a few times. The V call is TRBV7-9, the J call TRBJ1-1, with 7 bases fitting TRBD1. The trim removed 5 bases at V and 0 bases at J, leaving 6 bases unmatched. Germline loops: CDR1 SEHNR, CDR2 FQNEAQ (reference sequence). CDR3 length: 15 residues. The CDR3 sequence: CASSRDRELNTEAFF. CDR3 nucleotide sequence: TGTGCCAGCAGCCGAGACAGGGAATTGAACACTGAAGCTTTCTTT.

The chain carries TRBV28 and TRBJ2-1; D gene unclear. The CDR3 runs 12 residues. V was shortened by 5 bases and J by 4 bases, with 6 bases between the two germline ends. The germline gives CDR1 MDHEN, CDR2 SYDVKM. The CDR3 DNA reads TGTGCCAGCAGTATGGATTACAATGAGCAGTTCTTC. The encoded protein is CASSMDYNEQFF.

The V and J genes are TRBV3-1 and TRBJ2-2; possibly TRBD1 for D (5 bases). CDR1 is LGHDT and CDR2 is YNNKEL in the germline V gene (reference sequence). V lost 4 bases to trimming and J lost 6 bases, with 21 bases between them. CDR3 length: 17 amino acids. CDR3 nucleotides: TGTGCCAGCAGCCCCCTTAAGTGGCAGGGTAGGCCCGGGGAGCTGTTTTTT. It translates to CASSPLKWQGRPGELFF.

V usage is TRBV10-3 and J usage is TRBJ2-1; TRBD1 matches at 11 bases. CDR1 and CDR2 (germline): ENHRY, SYGVKD. The J segment lost 6 bases and the V segment lost 7 bases, leaving 5 bases of the junction unmatched. The length of the CDR3 is 14 residues. CDR3 amino acids: CAIMGTGGRNEQFF. In DNA, the CDR3 is TGTGCCATCATGGGGACAGGGGGTCGCAATGAGCAGTTCTTC.

The rearrangement links TRBV29-1 to TRBJ1-2; TRBD1 aligns across 10 bases. The CDR3 runs to 14 residues. Per germline, CDR1 SQVTM and CDR2 ANQGSEA. Trimming removed 4 bases from V and 2 bases from J; junction bases left unmatched: 4. CDR3 protein: CSVVDRGQNYGYTF. The CDR3 nucleotides read TGCAGCGTTGTAGACAGGGGGCAAAACTATGGCTACACCTTC.